This entry describes one T cell receptor (beta chain). Its antigen is currently unknown. Primers included in the PCR were 60 Vbeta and 13 Jbeta primers. Libraries were prepared by immunoSEQ multiplex PCR; TCRdb keeps only in-frame clonotypes and omits some of them. The sample shows about 130,000 clones, more than 60% of them seen only once. CDR1 is LNHDA, CDR2 SQIVND, per germline (reference sequence). The CDR3 runs to 16 residues. The V and J ends lost 3 bases and 1 base respectively, with 13 bases between them. At collection, donors were nominally healthy, but unrecorded immune exposures were probable. The data are from a study of cytomegalovirus exposure and HLA in healthy donors. Study-wide results and caveats: Later examination showed HLA-associated TCR beta chains had greater clonal expansion than equally common others.

The chain carries TRBV19 and TRBJ1-5; unclear D gene. Material for sequencing was PBMCs. The TCR originated in a woman aged 60-75 years in good health and CMV-seropositive. The CDR3 coding sequence is TGTGCCAGTAGTATTTCCTCCAGAGGAAGCAATCAGCCCCAGCATTTT. Its protein product is CASSISSRGSNQPQHF. Combining the CDR3 with reference TRBV19 and TRBJ1-5 gives the whole variable domain DGGITQSPKYLFRKEGQNVTLSCEQNLNHDAMYWYRQDPGQGLRLIYYSQIVNDFQKGDIAEGYSVSREKKESFPLTVTSAQKNPTAFYLCASSISSRGSNQPQHFGDGTRLSIL.